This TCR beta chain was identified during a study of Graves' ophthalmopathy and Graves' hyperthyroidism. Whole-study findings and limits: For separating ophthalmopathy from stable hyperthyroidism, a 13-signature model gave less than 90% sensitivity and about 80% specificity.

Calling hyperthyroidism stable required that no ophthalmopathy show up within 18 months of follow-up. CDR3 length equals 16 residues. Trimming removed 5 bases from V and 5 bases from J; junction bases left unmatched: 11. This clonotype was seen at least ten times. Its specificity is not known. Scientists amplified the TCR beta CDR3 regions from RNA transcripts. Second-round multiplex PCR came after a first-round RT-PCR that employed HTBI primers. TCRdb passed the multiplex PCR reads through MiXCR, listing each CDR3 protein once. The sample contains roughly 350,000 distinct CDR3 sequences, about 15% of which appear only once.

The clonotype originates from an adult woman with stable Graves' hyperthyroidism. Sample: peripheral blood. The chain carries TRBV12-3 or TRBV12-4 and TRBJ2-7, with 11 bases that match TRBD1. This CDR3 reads CASSQWTGGLGHEQYF. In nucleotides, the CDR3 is TGTGCCAGCAGTCAATGGACAGGGGGCCTTGGACACGAGCAGTACTTC.